The clone carrying this T cell receptor beta chain has a handful of counts. The sample originates from a study of blood T cell repertoires in COVID-19. Across the whole study: From the United States, Italy and Spain came samples of acute and convalescent COVID-19.

Across about two dozen US areas, participants ranged in age from roughly 18 to 95 years. Researchers sorted participants into cohorts using their self-reported clinical history. This CDR3 has 13 amino acids. Trimming took off 6 bases at V and 1 base at J, with 9 bases between the two ends. Authors' data handling: It was from reference gene primer amplification that nucleated cell counts were estimated. Produced via immunoSEQ multiplex PCR; TCRdb's table is partial and in-frame only. D and trimming were read from the DNA, whereas the V and J calls and clone size are those reported in that table. This sample has approximately 210,000 clones; approximately 86% occur once, and the top ten carry 2% to 2.5%.

This clonotype was obtained from a woman in her 30s who had recovered from COVID-19. The rearrangement links TRBV12-3 or TRBV12-4 to TRBJ1-1; tentatively, D is TRBD1 (5 bases). The sequenced sample consisted of PBMCs or T cells enriched from blood (not recorded which). CDR3 sequence (DNA): TGTGCCAGCAGGGTCAGGGAGAACACTGAAGCTTTCTTT. It encodes CASRVRENTEAFF.